This T cell receptor (beta chain) was identified in a study of early T cells in non-severe SARS-CoV-2 infection. Unique molecular identifiers (one per individual cDNA molecule) were attached. TCRdb reprocessed the 5' RACE reads with MiXCR, giving one entry per CDR3 protein. This table has about 29,000 distinct CDR3 sequences, about 4.6% appearing once. The CDR3 sequence is 13 residues long. This clonotype was recorded many times. This clonotype was obtained from an adult who was a healthcare worker with PCR-confirmed SARS-CoV-2 infection or an uninfected control (not recorded which). The sequencing sample was made of whole blood. The genes are TRBV21-1 and TRBJ2-3; the table's D call, TRBD2, was not checked against the DNA. TRBV21-1 is a pseudogene. The CDR3 protein is CASATRRHDTQYF. As DNA, the CDR3 is TGTGCCAGCGCTACGAGGAGGCACGATACGCAGTATTTT.